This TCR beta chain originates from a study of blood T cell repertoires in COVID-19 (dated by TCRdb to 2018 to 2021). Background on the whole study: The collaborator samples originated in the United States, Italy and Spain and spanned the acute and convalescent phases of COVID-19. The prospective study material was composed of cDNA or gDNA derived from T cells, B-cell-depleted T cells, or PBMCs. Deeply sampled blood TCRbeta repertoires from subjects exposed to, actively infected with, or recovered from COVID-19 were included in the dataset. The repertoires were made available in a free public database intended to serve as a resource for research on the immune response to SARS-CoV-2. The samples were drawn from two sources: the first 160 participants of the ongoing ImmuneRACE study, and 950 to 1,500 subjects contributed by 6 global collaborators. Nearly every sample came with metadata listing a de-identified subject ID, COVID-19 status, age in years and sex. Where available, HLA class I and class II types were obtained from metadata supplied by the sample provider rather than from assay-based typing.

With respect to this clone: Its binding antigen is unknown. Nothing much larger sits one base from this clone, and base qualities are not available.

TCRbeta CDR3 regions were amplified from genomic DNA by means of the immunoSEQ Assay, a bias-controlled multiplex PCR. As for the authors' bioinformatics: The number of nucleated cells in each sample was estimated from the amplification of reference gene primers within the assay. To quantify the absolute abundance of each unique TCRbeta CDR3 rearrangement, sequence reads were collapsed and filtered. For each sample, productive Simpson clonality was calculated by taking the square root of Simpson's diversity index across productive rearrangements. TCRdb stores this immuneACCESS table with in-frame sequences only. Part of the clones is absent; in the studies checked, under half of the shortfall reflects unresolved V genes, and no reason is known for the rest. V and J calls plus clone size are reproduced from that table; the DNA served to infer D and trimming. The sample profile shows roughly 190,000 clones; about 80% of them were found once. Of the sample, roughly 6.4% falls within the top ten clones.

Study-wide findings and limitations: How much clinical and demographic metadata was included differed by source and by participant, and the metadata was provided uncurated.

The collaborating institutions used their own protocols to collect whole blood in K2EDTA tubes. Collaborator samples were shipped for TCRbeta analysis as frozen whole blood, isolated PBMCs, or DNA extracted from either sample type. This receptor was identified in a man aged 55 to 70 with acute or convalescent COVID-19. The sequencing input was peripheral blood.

In nucleotides, the sequence is TGTGCCAGCACCATGACAGGGCGTAAGAACTATGGCTACACCTTC. It codes for CASTMTGRKNYGYTF. The V and J segments used are TRBV5-4 and TRBJ1-2; 7 junctional bases match TRBD1. CDR1 and CDR2, looked up from the germline V gene (reference sequence), are SGHNT and YYREEE. Compared with germline, V lacks 6 bases and J lacks 2 bases; bases without a gene match: 10. The CDR3 measures 15 amino acids from cysteine to phenylalanine. The DNA shown is the 45-base CDR3, in frame from base 1.